The clone carrying this T cell receptor beta chain showed up just once. No antigen is known for it. This entry comes from a study of cytomegalovirus exposure and HLA in healthy donors. Study-wide background: From HLA-typed donors, an early data release held around 85 million unique TCRs.

Per germline, CDR1 SGHRS and CDR2 YFSETQ. The CDR3 is 16 amino acids. The V gene lost 0 bases and the J gene lost 1 base, with 10 bases spanning the gap. Findings and caveats of the study: Previously analyzed data showed that most TCR beta V segments were productive at a frequency of about 90% or about 30%. An observed cluster of highly shared sequence variants was recorded as a likely sequencing artifact.

PCR amplification relied on 60 Vbeta primers (plus 13 Jbeta primers). Profiled with immunoSEQ multiplex PCR; TCRdb holds only in-frame clones, not every one. The sample contains 200,000 to 250,000 clones, about 80% of which appear only once. The chain carries TRBV5-1 and TRBJ2-2; TRBD2 is a possible D gene (5 bases). Sequencing was carried out using PBMCs. This TCR came from a woman aged 40 to 50 in good health and CMV-seronegative. The CDR3 nucleotides are TGCGCCAGCAGCTTGGTGGCGGGCCGGAACACCGGGGAGCTGTTTTTT. This sequence encodes CASSLVAGRNTGELFF.